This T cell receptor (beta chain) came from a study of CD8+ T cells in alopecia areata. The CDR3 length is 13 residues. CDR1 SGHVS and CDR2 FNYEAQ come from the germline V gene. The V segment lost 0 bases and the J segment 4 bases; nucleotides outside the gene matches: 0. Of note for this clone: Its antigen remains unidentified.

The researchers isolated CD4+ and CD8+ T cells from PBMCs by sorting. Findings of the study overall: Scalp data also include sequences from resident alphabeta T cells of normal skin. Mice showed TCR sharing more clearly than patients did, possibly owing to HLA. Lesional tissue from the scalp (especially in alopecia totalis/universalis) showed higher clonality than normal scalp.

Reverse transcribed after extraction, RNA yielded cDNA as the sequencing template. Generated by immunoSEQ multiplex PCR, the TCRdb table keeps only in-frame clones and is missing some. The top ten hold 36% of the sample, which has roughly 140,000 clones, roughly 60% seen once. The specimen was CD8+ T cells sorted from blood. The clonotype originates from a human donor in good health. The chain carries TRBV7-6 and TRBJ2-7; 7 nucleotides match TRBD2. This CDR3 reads CASSLAGGYEQYF. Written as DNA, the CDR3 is TGTGCCAGCAGCTTAGCCGGGGGGTACGAGCAGTACTTC.